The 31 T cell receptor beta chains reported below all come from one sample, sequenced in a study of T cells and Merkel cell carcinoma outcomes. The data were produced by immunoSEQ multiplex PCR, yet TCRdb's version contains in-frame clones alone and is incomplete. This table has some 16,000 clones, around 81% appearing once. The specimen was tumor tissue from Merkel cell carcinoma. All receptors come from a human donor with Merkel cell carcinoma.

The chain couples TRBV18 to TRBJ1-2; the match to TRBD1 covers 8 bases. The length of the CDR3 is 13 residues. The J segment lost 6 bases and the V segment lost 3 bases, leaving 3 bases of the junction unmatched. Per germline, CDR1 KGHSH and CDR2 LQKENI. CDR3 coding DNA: TGTGCCAGCTCACCGGACAGGGTCGATGGCTACACCTTC. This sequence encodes CASSPDRVDGYTF.

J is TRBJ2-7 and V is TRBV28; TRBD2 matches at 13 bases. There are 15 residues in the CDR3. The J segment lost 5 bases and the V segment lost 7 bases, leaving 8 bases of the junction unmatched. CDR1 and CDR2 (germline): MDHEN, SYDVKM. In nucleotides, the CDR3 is TGTGCCAGCACCTTTCCGGGACTAGCGGGACACGAGCAGTACTTC. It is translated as CASTFPGLAGHEQYF.

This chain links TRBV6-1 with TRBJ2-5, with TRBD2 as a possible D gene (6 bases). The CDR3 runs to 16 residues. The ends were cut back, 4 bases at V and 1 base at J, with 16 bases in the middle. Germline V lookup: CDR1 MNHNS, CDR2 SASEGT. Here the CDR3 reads CASSVPGGNVQETQYF. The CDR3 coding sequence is TGTGCCAGCAGTGTACCCGGAGGGAACGTCCAAGAGACCCAGTACTTC.

CDR3 nucleotides: TGTGCCAGCAGGGCCCCGAACACCGGGGAGCTGTTTTTT. Translating it yields CASRAPNTGELFF. V is TRBV6-5 and J is TRBJ2-2; D is undetermined. CDR3 size: 13 residues. Trimming took 6 bases from V and 0 from J, leaving 5 bases between them. Per the germline V gene, CDR1 is MNHEY and CDR2 is SVGAGI.

CDR3 protein: CASSFRAENYGYTF. The CDR3 nucleotides read TGTGCCAGCAGCTTCAGAGCAGAAAACTATGGCTACACCTTC. The V call is TRBV5-6, the J call TRBJ1-2; no definite D call. The V end lost 2 bases, the J end lost 2 bases, and 10 bases lay between the germline ends. CDR3 length: 14 residues. Looked up from germline, CDR1 is SGHDT and CDR2 is YYEEEE.

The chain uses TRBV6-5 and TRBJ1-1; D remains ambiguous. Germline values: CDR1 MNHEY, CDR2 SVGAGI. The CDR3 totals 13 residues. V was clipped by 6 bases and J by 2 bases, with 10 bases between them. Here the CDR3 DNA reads TGTGCCAGCAGGGTCGGCATAAACACTGAAGCTTTCTTT. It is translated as CASRVGINTEAFF.

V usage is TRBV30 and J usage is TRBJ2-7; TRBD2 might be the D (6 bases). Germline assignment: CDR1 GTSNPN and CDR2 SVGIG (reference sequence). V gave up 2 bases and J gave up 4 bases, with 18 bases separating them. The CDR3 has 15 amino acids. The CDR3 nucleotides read TGTGCCTGGAGTCCCCAGTCCCGGGAGATGTACGAGCAGTACTTC. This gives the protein CAWSPQSREMYEQYF.

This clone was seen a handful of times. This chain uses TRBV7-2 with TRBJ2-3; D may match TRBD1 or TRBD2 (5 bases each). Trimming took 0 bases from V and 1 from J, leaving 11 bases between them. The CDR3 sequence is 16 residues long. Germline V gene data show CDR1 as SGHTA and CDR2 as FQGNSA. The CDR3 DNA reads TGTGCCAGCAGCTTAGCTTACGAGGGACGCACAGATACGCAGTATTTT. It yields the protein CASSLAYEGRTDTQYF.

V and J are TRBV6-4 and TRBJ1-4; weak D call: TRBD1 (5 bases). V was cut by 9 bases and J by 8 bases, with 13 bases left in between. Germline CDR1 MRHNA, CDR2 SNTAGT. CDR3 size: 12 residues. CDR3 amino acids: CARGDLREKLFF. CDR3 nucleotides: TGTGCCAGGGGGGACTTGCGGGAAAAACTGTTTTTT.

CDR3: CASSLDPGTGVEKLFF. CDR3 coding DNA: TGCGCCAGCAGCTTGGATCCCGGGACAGGTGTTGAAAAACTGTTTTTT. V usage is TRBV5-1 and J usage is TRBJ1-4, with 8 nucleotides matching TRBD1. The length of the CDR3 is 16 residues. Germline values: CDR1 SGHRS, CDR2 YFSETQ. V shed 0 bases, J shed 7 bases, and the junction held 8 bases outside the gene matches.

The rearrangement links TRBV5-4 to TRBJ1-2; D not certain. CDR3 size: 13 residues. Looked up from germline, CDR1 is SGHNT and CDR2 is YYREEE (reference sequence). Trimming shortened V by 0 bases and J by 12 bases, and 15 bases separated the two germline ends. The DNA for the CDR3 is TGTGCCAGCAGCTTGGAGACGGGAGGGAAGCACACCTTC. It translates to CASSLETGGKHTF.

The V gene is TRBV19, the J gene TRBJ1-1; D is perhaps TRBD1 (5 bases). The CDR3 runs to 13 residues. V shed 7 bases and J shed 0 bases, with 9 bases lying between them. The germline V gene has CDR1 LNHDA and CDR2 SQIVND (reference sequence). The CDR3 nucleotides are TGTGCCAGTAACTTAGGGGTGAACACTGAAGCTTTCTTT. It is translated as CASNLGVNTEAFF.

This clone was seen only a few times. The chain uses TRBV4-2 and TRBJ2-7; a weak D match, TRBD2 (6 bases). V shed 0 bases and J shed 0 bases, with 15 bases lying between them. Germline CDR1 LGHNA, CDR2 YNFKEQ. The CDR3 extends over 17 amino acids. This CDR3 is CASSQESSAGLSYEQYF. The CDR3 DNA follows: TGTGCCAGCAGCCAAGAGTCGTCCGCGGGGCTCTCCTACGAGCAGTACTTC.

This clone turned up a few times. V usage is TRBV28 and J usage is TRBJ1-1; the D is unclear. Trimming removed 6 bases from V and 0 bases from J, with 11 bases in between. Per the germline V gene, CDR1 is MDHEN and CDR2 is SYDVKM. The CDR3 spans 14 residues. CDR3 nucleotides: TGTGCCAGCAGCAGGACCAGCATGAACACTGAAGCTTTCTTT. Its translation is CASSRTSMNTEAFF. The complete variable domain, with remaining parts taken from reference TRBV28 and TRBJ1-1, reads DVKVTQSSRYLVKRTGEKVFLECVQDMDHENMFWYRQDPGLGLRLIYFSYDVKMKEKGDIPEGYSVSREKKERFSLILESASTNQTSMYLCASSRTSMNTEAFFGQGTRLTVV.

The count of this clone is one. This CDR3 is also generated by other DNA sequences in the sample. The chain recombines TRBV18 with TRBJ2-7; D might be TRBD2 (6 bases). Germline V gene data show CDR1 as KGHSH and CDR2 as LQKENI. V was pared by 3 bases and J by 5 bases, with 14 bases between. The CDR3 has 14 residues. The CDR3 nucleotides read TGTGCCAGCTCACCTGGAGGGAGTCACGACGAGCAGTACTTC. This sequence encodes CASSPGGSHDEQYF.

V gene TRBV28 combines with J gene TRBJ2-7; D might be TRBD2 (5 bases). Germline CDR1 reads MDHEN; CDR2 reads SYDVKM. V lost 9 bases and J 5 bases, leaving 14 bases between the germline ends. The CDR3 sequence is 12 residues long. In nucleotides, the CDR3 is TGTGCCAGTCGGGAACCCCTGGACGAGCAGTACTTC. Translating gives CASREPLDEQYF.

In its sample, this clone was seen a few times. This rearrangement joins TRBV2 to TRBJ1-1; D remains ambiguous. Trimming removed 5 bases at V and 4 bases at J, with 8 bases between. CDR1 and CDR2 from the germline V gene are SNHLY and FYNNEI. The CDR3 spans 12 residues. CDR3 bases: TGTGCCAGCAGTCAAAGGGTCACTGAAGCTTTCTTT. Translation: CASSQRVTEAFF.

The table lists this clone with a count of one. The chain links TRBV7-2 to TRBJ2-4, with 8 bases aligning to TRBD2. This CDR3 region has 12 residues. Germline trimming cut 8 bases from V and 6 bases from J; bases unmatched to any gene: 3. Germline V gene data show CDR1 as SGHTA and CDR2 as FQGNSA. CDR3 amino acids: CASQGLANIQYF. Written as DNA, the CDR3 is TGTGCCAGCCAAGGACTAGCAAACATTCAGTACTTC. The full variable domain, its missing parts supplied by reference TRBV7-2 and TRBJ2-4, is GAGVSQSPSNKVTEKGKDVELRCDPISGHTALYWYRQSLGQGLEFLIYFQGNSAPDKSGLPSDRFSAERTGGSVSTLTIQRTQQEDSAVYLCASQGLANIQYFGAGTRLSVL.

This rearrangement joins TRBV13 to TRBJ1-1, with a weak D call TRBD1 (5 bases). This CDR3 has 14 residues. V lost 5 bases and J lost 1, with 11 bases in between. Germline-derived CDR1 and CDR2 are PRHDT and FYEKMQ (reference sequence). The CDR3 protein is CASSQPGRNTEAFF. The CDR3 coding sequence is TGTGCCAGCAGCCAACCGGGACGGAACACTGAAGCTTTCTTT. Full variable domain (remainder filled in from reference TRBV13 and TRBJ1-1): AAGVIQSPRHLIKEKRETATLKCYPIPRHDTVYWYQQGPGQDPQFLISFYEKMQSDKGSIPDRFSAQQFSDYHSELNMSSLELGDSALYFCASSQPGRNTEAFFGQGTRLTVV.

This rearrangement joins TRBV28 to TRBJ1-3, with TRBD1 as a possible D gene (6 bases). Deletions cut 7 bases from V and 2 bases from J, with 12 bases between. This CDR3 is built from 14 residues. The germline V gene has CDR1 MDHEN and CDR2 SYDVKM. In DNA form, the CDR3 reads TGTGCCAGCAAACTAGGGGGACCTGGAAACACCATATATTTT. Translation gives CASKLGGPGNTIYF.

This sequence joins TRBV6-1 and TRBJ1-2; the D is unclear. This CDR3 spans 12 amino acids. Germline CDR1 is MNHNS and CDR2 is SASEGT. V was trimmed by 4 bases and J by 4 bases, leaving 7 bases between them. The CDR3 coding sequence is TGTGCCAGCAGTGTTCAGACCTATGGCTACACCTTC. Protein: CASSVQTYGYTF.

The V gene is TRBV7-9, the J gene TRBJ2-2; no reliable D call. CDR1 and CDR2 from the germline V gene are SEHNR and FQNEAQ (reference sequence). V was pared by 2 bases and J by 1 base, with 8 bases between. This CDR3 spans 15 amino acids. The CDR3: CASSLRGWNTGELFF. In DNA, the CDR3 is TGTGCCAGCAGCTTACGTGGTTGGAACACCGGGGAGCTGTTTTTT.

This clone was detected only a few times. The CDR3 spells CATSRMAGTAFF. Here the CDR3 DNA reads TGTGCCACCAGCAGGATGGCAGGGACGGCTTTCTTT. The rearrangement uses TRBV15 and TRBJ1-1, with D perhaps TRBD1 (5 bases). V was cut by 3 bases and J by 11 bases, with 13 bases left in between. There are 12 residues in the CDR3. Germline V gene sequence: CDR1 LNHNV, CDR2 YYDKDF (reference sequence).

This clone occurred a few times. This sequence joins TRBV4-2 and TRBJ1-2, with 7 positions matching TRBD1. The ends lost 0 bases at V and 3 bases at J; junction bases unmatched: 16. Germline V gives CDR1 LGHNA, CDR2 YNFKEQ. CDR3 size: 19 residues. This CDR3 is CASSQEGKGVKGADYGYTF. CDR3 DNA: TGTGCCAGCAGCCAAGAAGGAAAGGGGGTTAAGGGGGCGGACTATGGCTACACCTTC.

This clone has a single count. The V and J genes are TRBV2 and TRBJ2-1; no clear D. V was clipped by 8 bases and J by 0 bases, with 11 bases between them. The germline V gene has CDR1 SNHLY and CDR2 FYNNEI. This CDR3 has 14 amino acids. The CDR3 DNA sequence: TGTGCCAGCTCCGTGGGCAGCTCCTACAATGAGCAGTTCTTC. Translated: CASSVGSSYNEQFF. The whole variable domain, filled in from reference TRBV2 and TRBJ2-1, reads EPEVTQTPSHQVTQMGQEVILRCVPISNHLYFYWYRQILGQKVEFLVSFYNNEISEKSEIFDDQFSVERPDGSNFTLKIRSTKLEDSAMYFCASSVGSSYNEQFFGPGTRLTVL.

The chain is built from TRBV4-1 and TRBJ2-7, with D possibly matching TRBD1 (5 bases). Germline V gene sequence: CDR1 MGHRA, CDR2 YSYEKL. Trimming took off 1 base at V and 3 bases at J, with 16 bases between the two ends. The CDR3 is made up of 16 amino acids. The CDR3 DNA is TGCGCCAGCAGCCAAGCTATGGACATTTCACTCTACGAGCAGTACTTC. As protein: CASSQAMDISLYEQYF.

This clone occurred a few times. The CDR3 loop reads CASSLRGVGNEQFF. The DNA for the CDR3 is TGTGCCAGCAGCTTGAGGGGAGTGGGCAATGAGCAGTTCTTC. The rearrangement uses TRBV5-6 and TRBJ2-1; the D call may be TRBD1 or TRBD2 (5 bases each). Germline V lookup: CDR1 SGHDT, CDR2 YYEEEE. V shed 1 base and J shed 6 bases, with 11 bases lying between them. The CDR3 totals 14 residues.

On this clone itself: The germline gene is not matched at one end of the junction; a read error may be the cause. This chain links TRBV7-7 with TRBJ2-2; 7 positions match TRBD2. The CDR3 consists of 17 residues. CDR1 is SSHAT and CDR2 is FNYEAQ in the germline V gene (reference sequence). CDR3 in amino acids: CASSFNLGRGNTGELFF. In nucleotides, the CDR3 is TGTGCTAGCAGCTTCAATCTGGGGAGGGGGAACACCGGGGAGCTGTTTTTT.

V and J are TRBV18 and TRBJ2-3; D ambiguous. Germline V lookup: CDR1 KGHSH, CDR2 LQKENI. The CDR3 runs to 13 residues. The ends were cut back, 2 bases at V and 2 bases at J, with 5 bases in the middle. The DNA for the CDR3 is TGTGCCAGCTCACCAGCCAACACAGATACGCAGTATTTT. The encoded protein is CASSPANTDTQYF.

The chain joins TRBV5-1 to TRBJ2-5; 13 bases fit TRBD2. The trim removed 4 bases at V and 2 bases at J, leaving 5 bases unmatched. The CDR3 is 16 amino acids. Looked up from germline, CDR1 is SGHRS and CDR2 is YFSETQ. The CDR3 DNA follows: TGCGCCAGCAGCGCTACGACTAGCGGGGGGCAAGAGACCCAGTACTTC. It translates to CASSATTSGGQETQYF.

This CDR3 reads CATSRSEGTGELFF. CDR3 sequence (DNA): TGTGCCACCAGCAGAAGCGAAGGCACCGGGGAGCTGTTTTTT. This rearrangement joins TRBV15 to TRBJ2-2; D not certain. V lost 2 bases, J lost 4 bases, and 8 bases lay in between. The germline gives CDR1 LNHNV, CDR2 YYDKDF (reference sequence). The CDR3 runs to 14 residues.